Presented here are 21 T cell receptor beta chains from one specimen sequenced in a study of OX40 agonist ivuxolimab in advanced cancers. TCRdb's copy holds only in-frame clones and misses some; the assay was immunoSEQ multiplex PCR. The sample consists of some 19,000 clones, about 86% of them appearing once. The sample in question was CD4+ or CD8+ T cells sorted from blood, obtained in a trial of the OX40 agonist ivuxolimab. These receptors all come from an adult with an advanced solid tumor such as melanoma, head and neck, liver or kidney cancer.

This clone has only a few counts. The chain has TRBV7-2 and TRBJ2-1; TRBD2 matches 9 bases. CDR1 is SGHTA, CDR2 FQGNSA, per germline. The CDR3 runs 15 residues. V gave up 7 bases and J gave up 5 bases; unmatched junction bases: 9. The CDR3 region is CASTPGTSRHNEQFF. The CDR3 nucleotides read TGTGCCAGCACCCCCGGGACTAGCAGACACAATGAGCAGTTCTTC. Together with reference TRBV7-2 and TRBJ2-1, the CDR3 gives the full variable domain: GAGVSQSPSNKVTEKGKDVELRCDPISGHTALYWYRQSLGQGLEFLIYFQGNSAPDKSGLPSDRFSAERTGGSVSTLTIQRTQQEDSAVYLCASTPGTSRHNEQFFGPGTRLTVL.

The V and J genes are TRBV20-1 and TRBJ1-1; no firm D call. CDR1 and CDR2 from the germline V gene are DFQATT and SNEGSKA (reference sequence). V was trimmed by 0 bases and J by 11 bases, leaving 10 bases between them. This CDR3 has 11 amino acids. The CDR3 protein is CSARDFEMAFF. The CDR3 bases are TGCAGTGCTAGAGATTTTGAGATGGCTTTCTTT.

This clone was counted only a few times. The V gene is TRBV29-1, the J gene TRBJ2-1; TRBD1 matches 10 bases. Germline trimming cut 8 bases from V and 8 bases from J; bases unmatched to any gene: 6. The CDR3 length is 12 residues. Germline loops: CDR1 SQVTM, CDR2 ANQGSEA. The CDR3 sequence is CSKRQGADEQFF. The CDR3 nucleotides read TGCAGCAAGAGACAGGGGGCCGATGAGCAGTTCTTC.

J is TRBJ2-7 and V is TRBV19; 8 positions agree with TRBD1. Germline CDR1 is LNHDA and CDR2 is SQIVND (reference sequence). This CDR3 spans 14 amino acids. The trim removed 3 bases at V and 3 bases at J, leaving 4 bases unmatched. CDR3: CASSMGTGGYEQYF. DNA of the CDR3: TGTGCCAGTAGTATGGGGACAGGAGGCTACGAGCAGTACTTC.

J is TRBJ2-1 and V is TRBV19; TRBD2 agrees at 13 bases. V lost 4 bases, J lost 6 bases, and 12 bases stayed unmatched. Germline V lookup: CDR1 LNHDA, CDR2 SQIVND (reference sequence). The CDR3 consists of 18 residues. The CDR3 sequence: CASSNLGLAGAGGNEQFF. CDR3 in DNA: TGTGCCAGTAGTAATTTAGGACTAGCGGGAGCAGGAGGCAATGAGCAGTTCTTC.

The chain links TRBV6-6 to TRBJ2-2; maybe TRBD2 (6 bases). The CDR3 extends over 16 amino acids. CDR1 MNHNY and CDR2 SVGAGI come from the germline V gene (reference sequence). V was pared by 6 bases and J by 0 bases, with 14 bases between. CDR3 protein: CASRGGTPPNTGELFF. The CDR3 region has the DNA TGTGCCAGCAGGGGCGGGACCCCTCCGAACACCGGGGAGCTGTTTTTT.

The V and J genes are TRBV14 and TRBJ2-3; the match to TRBD2 covers 8 bases. The CDR3 is 16 amino acids. Losses at the gene ends were 0 bases for V and 5 bases for J; bases not matched to a gene: 7. Looked up from germline, CDR1 is SGHDN and CDR2 is FVKESK. DNA for the CDR3: TGTGCCAGCAGCCAAGAGAAACTAGCGGACCGAGATACGCAGTATTTT. Translation gives CASSQEKLADRDTQYF.

This chain uses TRBV5-6 with TRBJ2-7; the D gene could be TRBD1 or TRBD2 (5 bases each). V was clipped by 4 bases and J by 3 bases, with 20 bases between them. Germline V gene data show CDR1 as SGHDT and CDR2 as YYEEEE. This CDR3 comprises 16 residues. The CDR3 DNA reads as TGTGCCAGCAGCCGAGGAGTGGGGGTATCTCTCTACGAGCAGTACTTC. Its translation: CASSRGVGVSLYEQYF.

The chain links TRBV5-6 to TRBJ2-7, with a possible D match to TRBD2 (6 bases). CDR3 length: 13 amino acids. In germline, CDR1 is SGHDT, CDR2 YYEEEE. Trimming stripped 0 bases from V and 5 bases from J, with 9 bases between. CDR3 nucleotides: TGTGCCAGCAGCTTGGTTGGCGGGGACGAGCAGTACTTC. As protein: CASSLVGGDEQYF.

The V gene is TRBV9, the J gene TRBJ2-1; tentative D call: TRBD2 (5 bases). Germline V gene sequence: CDR1 SGDLS, CDR2 YYNGEE. V was clipped by 0 bases and J by 7 bases, with 11 bases between them. The CDR3 consists of 14 residues. CDR3 coding DNA: TGTGCCAGCAGCGTAGACCAGACGGGGAATGAGCAGTTCTTC. As protein: CASSVDQTGNEQFF.

This clone was picked up one time. CDR3: CAASSTDTQYF. The CDR3 region has the DNA TGTGCCGCCTCTAGCACAGATACGCAGTATTTT. V is TRBV6-5 and J is TRBJ2-3; D gene uncertain. Germline-derived CDR1 and CDR2 are MNHEY and SVGAGI. V dropped 11 bases and J dropped 0 bases, with 6 bases sitting between them. The CDR3 sequence is 11 residues long.

The CDR3 DNA sequence: TGTGCCAGCAGTTTAGACGGACAGTCTAAAGCTTTCTTT. Its protein product is CASSLDGQSKAFF. The chain links TRBV28 to TRBJ1-1, with D maybe TRBD1 (6 bases). Germline values: CDR1 MDHEN, CDR2 SYDVKM. V lost 2 bases, J lost 9 bases, and 13 bases lay in between. CDR3 size: 13 residues.

The J gene is TRBJ1-1, the V gene TRBV19; D is ambiguous. The CDR3 has 13 residues. Germline loops: CDR1 LNHDA, CDR2 SQIVND (reference sequence). With 7 bases removed from V and 2 bases from J, the gap between germline ends came to 11 bases. The CDR3 is CASTGQVNTEAFF. Here the CDR3 DNA reads TGTGCCAGTACGGGCCAGGTCAACACTGAAGCTTTCTTT. The variable domain in full, with the rest retrieved from reference TRBV19 and TRBJ1-1, is DGGITQSPKYLFRKEGQNVTLSCEQNLNHDAMYWYRQDPGQGLRLIYYSQIVNDFQKGDIAEGYSVSREKKESFPLTVTSAQKNPTAFYLCASTGQVNTEAFFGQGTRLTVV.

The chain carries TRBV19 and TRBJ2-5; the D gene is possibly TRBD1 (6 bases). The CDR3 contains 12 residues. CDR1 LNHDA and CDR2 SQIVND come from the germline V gene (reference sequence). With 9 bases removed from V and 5 bases from J, the gap between germline ends came to 13 bases. CDR3 coding DNA: TGTGCCAGCCAGGGGACGGGGGAGACCCAGTACTTC. This encodes CASQGTGETQYF.

The CDR3 nucleotides are TGTGCCAGCAGTCTGCGGGACTACCTAGGTGGGGAGCTGTTTTTT. Protein product: CASSLRDYLGGELFF. The chain recombines TRBV27 with TRBJ2-2, with TRBD2 matching 7 bases. Germline CDR1 reads MNHEY; CDR2 reads SMNVEV (reference sequence). This CDR3 has 15 amino acids. J was trimmed by 8 bases and V by 5 bases; bases with no gene match: 11.

A few counts support this clone. The chain carries TRBV7-3 and TRBJ2-3; 10 nucleotides agree with TRBD2. Per the germline V gene, CDR1 is SGHTA and CDR2 is FQGTGA. Trimming at V came to 2 bases and at J to 6 bases, leaving 11 bases not matched to a gene. This CDR3 region has 17 residues. CDR3 bases: TGTGCCAGCAGCTTACACACGGCTAGCGGGAGACTTGATACGCAGTATTTT. Its protein is CASSLHTASGRLDTQYF.

The CDR3 loop reads CASSRDGPYEQYF. Here the CDR3 DNA reads TGTGCCAGCAGCCGGGACGGCCCCTACGAGCAGTACTTC. The gene calls are TRBV11-2 and TRBJ2-5; D may match TRBD1 or TRBD2 (5 bases each). The closer fit of TRBJ2-7 to the DNA end suggests the J call may be wrong. Germline V gene data show CDR1 as SGHAT and CDR2 as FQNNGV. The CDR3 is made up of 13 amino acids.

The sample holds a few counts of this clone. The V gene is TRBV30, the J gene TRBJ1-3; the D is unclear. V shed 0 bases and J shed 1 base, with 16 bases lying between them. The CDR3 loop spans 17 amino acids. Germline CDR1 is GTSNPN and CDR2 is SVGIG (reference sequence). CDR3 protein: CAWSVGQPSFSGNTIYF. The DNA of the CDR3 is TGTGCCTGGAGTGTAGGGCAGCCAAGCTTTTCTGGAAACACCATATATTTT.

The CDR3 sequence: CASSPMGGETQYF. CDR3 sequence (DNA): TGTGCCAGCAGTCCCATGGGCGGAGAGACCCAGTACTTC. The rearrangement joins TRBV14 to TRBJ2-5; D is unclear. V lost 6 bases, J lost 4 bases, and 12 bases lay in between. Germline V CDR1 and CDR2: SGHDN, FVKESK. CDR3 length: 13 amino acids.

This chain connects TRBV29-1 to TRBJ1-5, with 9 bases aligning to TRBD1. Germline V CDR1 and CDR2: SQVTM, ANQGSEA. With 6 bases clipped from V and 6 bases from J, the junction kept 9 bases outside the gene matches. The CDR3 has 14 amino acids. The CDR3 loop reads CSVGTGTGLQPQHF. DNA of the CDR3: TGCAGCGTCGGAACCGGGACAGGGCTTCAGCCCCAGCATTTT.

The rearrangement uses TRBV19 and TRBJ1-1, with a weak D call TRBD1 (6 bases). The ends were cut back, 8 bases at V and 0 bases at J, with 16 bases in the middle. Germline V gene lookup returns CDR1 LNHDA and CDR2 SQIVND (reference sequence). There are 15 residues in the CDR3. The CDR3 region is CASLDRSYLNTEAFF. In nucleotides, the CDR3 is TGTGCCAGTTTGGACAGATCCTACTTGAACACTGAAGCTTTCTTT.